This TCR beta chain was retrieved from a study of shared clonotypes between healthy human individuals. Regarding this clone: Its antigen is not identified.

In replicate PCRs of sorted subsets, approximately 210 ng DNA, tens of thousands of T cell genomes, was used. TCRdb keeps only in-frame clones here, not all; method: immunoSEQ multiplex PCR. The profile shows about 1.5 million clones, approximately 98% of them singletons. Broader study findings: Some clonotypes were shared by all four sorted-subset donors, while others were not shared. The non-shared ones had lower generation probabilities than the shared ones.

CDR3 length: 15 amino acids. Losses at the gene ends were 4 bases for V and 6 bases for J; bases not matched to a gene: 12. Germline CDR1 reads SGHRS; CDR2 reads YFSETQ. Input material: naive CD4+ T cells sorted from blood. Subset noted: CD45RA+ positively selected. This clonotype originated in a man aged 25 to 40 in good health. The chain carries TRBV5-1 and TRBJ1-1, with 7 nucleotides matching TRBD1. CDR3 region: CASSPGPDRVAEAFF. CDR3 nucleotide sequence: TGCGCCAGCAGCCCCGGACCAGACAGGGTTGCTGAAGCTTTCTTT.